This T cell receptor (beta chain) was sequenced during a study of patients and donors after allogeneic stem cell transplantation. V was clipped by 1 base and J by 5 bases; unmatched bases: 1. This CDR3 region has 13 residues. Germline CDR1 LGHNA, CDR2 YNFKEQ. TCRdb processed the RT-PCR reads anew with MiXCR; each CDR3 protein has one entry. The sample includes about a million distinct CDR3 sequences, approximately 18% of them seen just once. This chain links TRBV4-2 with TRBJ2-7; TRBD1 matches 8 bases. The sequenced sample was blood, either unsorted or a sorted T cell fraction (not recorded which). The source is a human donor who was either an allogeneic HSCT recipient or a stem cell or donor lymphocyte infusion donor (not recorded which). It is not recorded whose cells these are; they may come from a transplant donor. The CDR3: CASSQGTGNEQYF. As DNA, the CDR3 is TGTGCCAGCAGCCAAGGGACAGGGAACGAGCAGTACTTC.